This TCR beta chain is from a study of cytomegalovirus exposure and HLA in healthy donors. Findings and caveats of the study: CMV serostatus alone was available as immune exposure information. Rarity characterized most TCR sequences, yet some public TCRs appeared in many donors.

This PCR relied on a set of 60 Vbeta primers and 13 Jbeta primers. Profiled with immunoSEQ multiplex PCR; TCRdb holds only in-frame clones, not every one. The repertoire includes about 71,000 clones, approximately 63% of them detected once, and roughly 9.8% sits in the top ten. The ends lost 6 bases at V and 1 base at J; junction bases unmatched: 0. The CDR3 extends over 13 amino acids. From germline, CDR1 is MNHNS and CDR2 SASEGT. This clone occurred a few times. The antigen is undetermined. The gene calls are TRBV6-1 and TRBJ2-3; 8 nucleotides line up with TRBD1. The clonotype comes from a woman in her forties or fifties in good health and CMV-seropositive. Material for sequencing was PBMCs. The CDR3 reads CASRDRGTDTQYF. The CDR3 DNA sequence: TGTGCCAGCAGGGACAGGGGCACAGATACGCAGTATTTT.